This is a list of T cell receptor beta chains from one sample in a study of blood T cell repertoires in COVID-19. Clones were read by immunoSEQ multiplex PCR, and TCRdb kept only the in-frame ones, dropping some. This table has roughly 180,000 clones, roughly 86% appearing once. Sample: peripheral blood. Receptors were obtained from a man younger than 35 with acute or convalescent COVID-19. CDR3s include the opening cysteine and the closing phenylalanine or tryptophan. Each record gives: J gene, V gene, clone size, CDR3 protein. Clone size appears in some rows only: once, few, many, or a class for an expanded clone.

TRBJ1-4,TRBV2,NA,CASIGEANEKLFF
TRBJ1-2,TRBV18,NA,CASSPAGQEGPTF
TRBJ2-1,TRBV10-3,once,CAIRDRGYNEQFF
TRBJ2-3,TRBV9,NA,CASTQSGGAKDTQYF
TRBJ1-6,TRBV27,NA,CASSQTSGSYNSPLHF
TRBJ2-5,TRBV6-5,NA,CASRLQGIQETQYF
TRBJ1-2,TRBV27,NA,CASSLSAGPYGYTF
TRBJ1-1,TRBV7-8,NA,CASRDSHTEAFF
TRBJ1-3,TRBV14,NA,CASSQEMTVTGNTIYF
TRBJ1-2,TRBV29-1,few,CSVSAGWVENYGYTF
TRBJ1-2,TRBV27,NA,CASSLRGRGYGYTF
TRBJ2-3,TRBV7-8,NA,CASSLLPGQGFTDTQYF
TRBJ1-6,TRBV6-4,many,CASSETGDNSPLHF
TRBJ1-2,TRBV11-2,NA,CASSLDWTANYGYTF
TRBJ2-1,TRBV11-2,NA,CASSLDWKGQGQFF
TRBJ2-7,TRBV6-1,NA,CASSGQGLAGGLYEQYF
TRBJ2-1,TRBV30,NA,CAWSRGAVSDEQFF
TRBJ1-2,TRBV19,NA,CASSPLGGAAGYTF
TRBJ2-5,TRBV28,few,CASSFNREWETQYF
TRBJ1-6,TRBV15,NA,CATSDRGSPLHF
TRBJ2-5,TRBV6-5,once,CASRGLVQETQYF
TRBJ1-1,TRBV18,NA,CASSQGQGTEAFF
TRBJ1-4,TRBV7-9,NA,CASSSSDRGREKLFF